This T cell receptor (beta chain) was captured in a study of vaccination and CD4 T cells after COVID-19. Study background: A CEFX pool, an HIV-1 Nef pool, or else no peptide went into the control cultures.

Sample treatment: approximately 11-day PBMC culture with coronavirus spike peptide pools or control peptides (ViraFEST assay). Gathered ahead of the COVID-19 pandemic (2011-2018) were the CD4+ T cells of the unexposed donor. Germline V CDR1 and CDR2: DFQATT, SNEGSKA (reference sequence). The CDR3 is made up of 13 amino acids. Trimming at V came to 7 bases and at J to 3 bases, leaving 5 bases not matched to a gene. This clonotype was recorded a few times. What it recognizes is unknown. An Oncomine TCR Beta short-read assay was used to sequence the DNA from cultured CD4+ T cells. TCRdb reanalysed the PCR reads using MiXCR and keeps one entry per CDR3 protein. The table lists 10,000 or so distinct CDR3 sequences, 55% to 75% of them singletons, with less than 30% in the top ten.

The source of this sequence is a human donor in good health. Input material: CD4+ T cells from blood, cultured in vitro. The J gene is TRBJ2-3, the V gene TRBV20-1; TRBD2 agrees at 9 bases. The CDR3 nucleotides are TGCAGTGTAGCGGGAGATTCGACAGATACGCAGTATTTT. This encodes CSVAGDSTDTQYF.